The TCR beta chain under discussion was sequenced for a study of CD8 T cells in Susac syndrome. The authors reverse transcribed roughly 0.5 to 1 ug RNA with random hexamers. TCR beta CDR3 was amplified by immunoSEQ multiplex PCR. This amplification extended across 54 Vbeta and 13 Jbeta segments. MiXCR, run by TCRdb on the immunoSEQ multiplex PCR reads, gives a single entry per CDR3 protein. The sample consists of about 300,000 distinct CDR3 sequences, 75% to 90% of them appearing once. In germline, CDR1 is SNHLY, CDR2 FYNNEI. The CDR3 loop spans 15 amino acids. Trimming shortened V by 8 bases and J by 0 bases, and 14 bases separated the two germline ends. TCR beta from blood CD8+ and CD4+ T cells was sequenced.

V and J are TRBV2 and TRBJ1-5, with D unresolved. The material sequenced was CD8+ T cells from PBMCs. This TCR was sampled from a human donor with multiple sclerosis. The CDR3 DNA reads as TGTGCCAGCCGGACGGCGGAATATAGCAATCAGCCCCAGCATTTT. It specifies CASRTAEYSNQPQHF.